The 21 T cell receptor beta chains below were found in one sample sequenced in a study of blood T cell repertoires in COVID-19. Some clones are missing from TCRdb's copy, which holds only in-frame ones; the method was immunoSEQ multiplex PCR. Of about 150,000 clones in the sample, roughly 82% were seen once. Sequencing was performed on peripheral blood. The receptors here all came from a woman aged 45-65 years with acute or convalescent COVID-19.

CDR3 coding DNA: TGCGCCAGCAGCCCCAACCCGAGTGTACACACCGGGGAGCTGTTTTTT. Protein product: CASSPNPSVHTGELFF. The chain carries TRBV4-1 and TRBJ2-2; D uncertain. Germline V gives CDR1 MGHRA, CDR2 YSYEKL. V was cut by 4 bases and J by 3 bases, with 15 bases left in between. The CDR3 has 16 residues.

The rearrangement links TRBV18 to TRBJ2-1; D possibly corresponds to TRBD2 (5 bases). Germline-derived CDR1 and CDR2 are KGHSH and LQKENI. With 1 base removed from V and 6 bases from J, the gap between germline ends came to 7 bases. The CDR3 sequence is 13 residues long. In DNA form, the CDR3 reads TGTGCCAGCTCACCACAGACTACCAATGAGCAGTTCTTC. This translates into CASSPQTTNEQFF.

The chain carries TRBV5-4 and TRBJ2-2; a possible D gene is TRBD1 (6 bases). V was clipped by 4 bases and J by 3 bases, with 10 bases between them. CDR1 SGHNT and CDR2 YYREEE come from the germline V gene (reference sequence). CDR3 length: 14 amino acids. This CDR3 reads CASSPGTHTGELFF. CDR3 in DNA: TGTGCCAGCAGCCCCGGGACACACACCGGGGAGCTGTTTTTT. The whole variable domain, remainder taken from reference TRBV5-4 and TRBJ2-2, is ETGVTQSPTHLIKTRGQQVTLRCSSQSGHNTVSWYQQALGQGPQFIFQYYREEENGRGNFPPRFSGLQFPNYSSELNVNALELDDSALYLCASSPGTHTGELFFGEGSRLTVL.

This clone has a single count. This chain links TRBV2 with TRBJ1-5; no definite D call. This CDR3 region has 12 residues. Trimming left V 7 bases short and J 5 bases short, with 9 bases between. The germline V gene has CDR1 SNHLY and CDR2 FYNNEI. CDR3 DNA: TGTGCCAGCAACTTATTGTATCAGCCCCAGCATTTT. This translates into CASNLLYQPQHF.

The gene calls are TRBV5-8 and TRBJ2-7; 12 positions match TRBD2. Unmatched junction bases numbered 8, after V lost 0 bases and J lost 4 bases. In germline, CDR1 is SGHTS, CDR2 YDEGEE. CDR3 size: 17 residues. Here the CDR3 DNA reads TGTGCCAGCAGCTTGGATAGACTAGCGGGAGCACATTACGAGCAGTACTTC. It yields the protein CASSLDRLAGAHYEQYF.

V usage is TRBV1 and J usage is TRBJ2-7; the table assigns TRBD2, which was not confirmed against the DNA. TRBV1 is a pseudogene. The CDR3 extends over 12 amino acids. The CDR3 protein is CTRRTSVYEQYF. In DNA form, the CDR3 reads TGCACCAGACGGACTAGCGTCTACGAGCAGTACTTC.

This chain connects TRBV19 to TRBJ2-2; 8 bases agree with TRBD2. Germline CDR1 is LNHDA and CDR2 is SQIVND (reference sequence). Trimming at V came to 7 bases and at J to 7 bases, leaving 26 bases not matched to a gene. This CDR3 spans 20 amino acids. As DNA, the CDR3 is TGTGCCAGTACCAAACAGAGACTAGCGACTGGGACCAGAGTGGGCGGGGAGCTGTTTTTT. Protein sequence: CASTKQRLATGTRVGGELFF.

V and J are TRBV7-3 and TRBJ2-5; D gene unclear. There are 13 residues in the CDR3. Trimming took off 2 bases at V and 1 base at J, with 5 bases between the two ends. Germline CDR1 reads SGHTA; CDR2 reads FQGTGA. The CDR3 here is CASSLASQETQYF. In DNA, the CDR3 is TGTGCCAGCAGCTTAGCGTCCCAAGAGACCCAGTACTTC.

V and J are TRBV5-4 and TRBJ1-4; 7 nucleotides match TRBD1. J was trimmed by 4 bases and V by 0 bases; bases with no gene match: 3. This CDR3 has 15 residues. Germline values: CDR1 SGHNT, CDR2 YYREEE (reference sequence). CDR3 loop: CASSLAGTDNEKLFF. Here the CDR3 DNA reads TGTGCCAGCAGCTTGGCTGGGACAGATAATGAAAAACTGTTTTTT.

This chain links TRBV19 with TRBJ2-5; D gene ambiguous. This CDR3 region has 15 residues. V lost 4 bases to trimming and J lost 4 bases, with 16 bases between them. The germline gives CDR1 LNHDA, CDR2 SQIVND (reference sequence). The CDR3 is CASSTRHLAGETQYF. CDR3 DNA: TGTGCCAGTAGTACACGTCATCTCGCCGGAGAGACCCAGTACTTC.

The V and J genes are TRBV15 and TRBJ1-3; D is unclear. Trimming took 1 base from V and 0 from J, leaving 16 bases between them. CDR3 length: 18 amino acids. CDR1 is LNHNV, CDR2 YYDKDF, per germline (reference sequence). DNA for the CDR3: TGTGCCACCAGCAGAGGACATCGCTCGTTGAGCTCTGGAAACACCATATATTTT. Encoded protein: CATSRGHRSLSSGNTIYF. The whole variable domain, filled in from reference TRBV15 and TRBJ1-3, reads DAMVIQNPRYQVTQFGKPVTLSCSQTLNHNVMYWYQQKSSQAPKLLFHYYDKDFNNEADTPDNFQSRRPNTSFCFLDIRSPGLGDTAMYLCATSRGHRSLSSGNTIYFGEGSWLTVV.

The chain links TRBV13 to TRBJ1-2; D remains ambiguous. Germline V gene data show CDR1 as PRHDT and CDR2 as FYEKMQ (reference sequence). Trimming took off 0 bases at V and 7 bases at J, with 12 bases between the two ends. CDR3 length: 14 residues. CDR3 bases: TGTGCCAGCAGCTTAGGCATGGAGTACGGTGGCTACACCTTC. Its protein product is CASSLGMEYGGYTF. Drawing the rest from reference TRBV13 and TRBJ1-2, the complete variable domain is AAGVIQSPRHLIKEKRETATLKCYPIPRHDTVYWYQQGPGQDPQFLISFYEKMQSDKGSIPDRFSAQQFSDYHSELNMSSLELGDSALYFCASSLGMEYGGYTFGSGTRLTVV.

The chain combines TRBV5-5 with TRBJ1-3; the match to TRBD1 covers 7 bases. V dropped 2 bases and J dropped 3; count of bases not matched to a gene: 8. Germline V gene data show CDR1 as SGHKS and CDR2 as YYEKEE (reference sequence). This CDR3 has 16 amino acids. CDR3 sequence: CASSLDLQGSGNTIYF. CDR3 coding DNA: TGTGCCAGCAGCTTAGATCTACAGGGGAGTGGAAACACCATATATTTT.

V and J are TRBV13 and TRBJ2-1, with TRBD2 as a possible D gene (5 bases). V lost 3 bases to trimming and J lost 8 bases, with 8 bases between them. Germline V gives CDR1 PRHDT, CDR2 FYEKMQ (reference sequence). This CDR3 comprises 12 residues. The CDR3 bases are TGTGCCAGCAGCTTTGAGGGATATGAGCAGTTCTTC. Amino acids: CASSFEGYEQFF.

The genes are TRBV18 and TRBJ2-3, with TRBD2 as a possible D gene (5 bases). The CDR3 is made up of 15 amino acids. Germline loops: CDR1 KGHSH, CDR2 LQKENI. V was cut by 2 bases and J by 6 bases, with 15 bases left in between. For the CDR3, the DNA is TGTGCCAGCTCACCAACTAGTTTTTTTTCGGATACGCAGTATTTT. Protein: CASSPTSFFSDTQYF.

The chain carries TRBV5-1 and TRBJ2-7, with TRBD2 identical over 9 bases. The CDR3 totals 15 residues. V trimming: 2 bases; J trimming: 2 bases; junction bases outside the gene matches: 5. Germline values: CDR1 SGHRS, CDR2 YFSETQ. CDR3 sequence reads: CASSFPAGGTYEQYF. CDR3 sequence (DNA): TGCGCCAGCAGCTTCCCAGCGGGGGGTACCTACGAGCAGTACTTC.

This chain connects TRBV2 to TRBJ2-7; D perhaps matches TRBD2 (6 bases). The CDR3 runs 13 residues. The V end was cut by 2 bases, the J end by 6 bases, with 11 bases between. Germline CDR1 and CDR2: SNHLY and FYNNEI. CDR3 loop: CASSEHASAEQYF. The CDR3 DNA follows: TGTGCCAGCAGTGAACATGCTAGCGCCGAGCAGTACTTC.

The CDR3 coding sequence is TGTGCCAGCTCACCACGTCCTAAAACCGGGGAGCTGTTTTTT. It translates to CASSPRPKTGELFF. This chain links TRBV18 with TRBJ2-2; D is undetermined. Trimming took off 1 base at V and 5 bases at J, with 8 bases between the two ends. Germline V gene sequence: CDR1 KGHSH, CDR2 LQKENI. There are 14 residues in the CDR3.

The CDR3: CASSFRLAGPNEQFF. The CDR3 DNA follows: TGTGCCAGCAGCTTTCGGCTAGCGGGACCCAATGAGCAGTTCTTC. This sequence joins TRBV7-2 and TRBJ2-1; 9 positions match TRBD2. Germline V gene data show CDR1 as SGHTA and CDR2 as FQGNSA. Losses at the gene ends were 3 bases for V and 6 bases for J; bases not matched to a gene: 6. CDR3 length: 15 amino acids.

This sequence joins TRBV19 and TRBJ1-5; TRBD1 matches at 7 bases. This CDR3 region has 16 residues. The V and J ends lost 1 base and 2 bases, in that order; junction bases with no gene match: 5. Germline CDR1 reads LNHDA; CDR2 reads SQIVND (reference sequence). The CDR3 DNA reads TGTGCCAGTAGTATAGGCCCCGGACAGGGCAATCAGCCCCAGCATTTT. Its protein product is CASSIGPGQGNQPQHF.

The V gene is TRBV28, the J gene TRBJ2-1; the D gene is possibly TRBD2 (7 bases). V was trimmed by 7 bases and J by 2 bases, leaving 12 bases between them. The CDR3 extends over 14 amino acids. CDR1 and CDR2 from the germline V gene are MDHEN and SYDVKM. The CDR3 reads CASTGGRTYNEQFF. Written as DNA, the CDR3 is TGTGCCAGCACGGGGGGCAGAACCTACAATGAGCAGTTCTTC.